This entry describes one TCR beta chain. What it binds is unknown. These data belong to a study of response to subunit inactivated influenza vaccine. A single record per CDR3 protein comes from TCRdb applying MiXCR to the RT-PCR reads. The table records 400,000 to 650,000 distinct CDR3 sequences, roughly 7.6% of them present only once. The CDR3 totals 14 residues. Study outcomes and limitations: Authors suggested that a seasonal influenza vaccination recruits few new T cells each time.

The specimen was PBMCs from blood, collected around 25 months after vaccination. The sequence derives from a man between 50 and 75 years old who received an inactivated influenza vaccine. The gene calls are TRBV21-1 and TRBJ1-5; the table's D call TRBD1 went unverified against the DNA. TRBV21-1 is listed as a pseudogene. This chain's CDR3 is CASSKKGVGQPQHF. CDR3 in DNA: TGTGCCAGCAGCAAAAAAGGGGTTGGTCAGCCCCAGCATTTT.